This T cell receptor beta chain was sequenced for a study of blood T cells in healthy people across ages. Across the whole study: Per two T cells, template switching captured roughly one barcoded beta molecule.

A second PCR, run for roughly 7 to 12 cycles, used a sample-barcoded 5' primer plus a J-beta primer mix. TCRdb recomputed calls from the 5' RACE reads with MiXCR, one row per CDR3 protein. The sample has a few hundred thousand distinct CDR3 sequences, 45% to 60% seen once. Regarding this clonotype: Its cognate antigen is unknown.

Broader study findings: More naive CD4+ cells and higher diversity were found in long-lived than in aged donors. PBMC samples, being unsorted, prevented any conclusive comparison of naive and antigen-experienced cells.

Sequences were obtained from blood. The receptor was isolated from a man in his 60s in good health.

This CDR3 reads CASSLWTGTSGANVLTF. The CDR3 DNA sequence: TGTGCCAGCAGCCTCTGGACAGGGACCTCTGGGGCCAACGTCCTGACTTTC. The chain combines TRBV3-1 with TRBJ2-6; 8 bases match TRBD1. Germline lookup yields CDR1 LGHDT and CDR2 YNNKEL (reference sequence). Trimming removed 4 bases from V and 0 bases from J; junction bases left unmatched: 5. This CDR3 region has 17 residues.